This TCR beta chain derives from a study of PD-L1 blockade in urothelial cancer (dated by TCRdb to the late 2010s). Looking at the study overall: All patients started therapy around 2014 and received atezolizumab 1,200 mg intravenously every 3 weeks. The study was an exploratory multi-omic analysis of somatic, immune and clinical correlates of response to PD-L1 blockade with atezolizumab in urothelial cancer. Progression-free survival longer than 6 months counted as durable clinical benefit, and TCR features were additionally tested against both progression-free and overall survival. Pretreatment tumor samples, along with matched peripheral blood collected serially before and after atezolizumab treatment, underwent TCR sequencing. Some 29 patients had pretreatment blood TCR-seq, some 24 had at least one posttreatment blood collection, and some 24 had tumor TCR-seq. About 85% of the roughly 29 patients were identified as males with urothelial cancer of bladder origin, and a prior smoking history was reported by 18 of 29 patients. Blood samples were analyzed 3 weeks after the start of treatment (second dose) and 6 weeks after the start of treatment. Blood samples gave median yields of approximately 130,000 T cells and some 80,000 unique TCRs, along with a median clonality of about 0.084. In the same patients, whole exome sequencing and RNA sequencing of pretreatment tumors were performed in addition to TCR sequencing. Durable clinical benefit was achieved by nine patients but not by the remaining 20. Patients had an ECOG performance status of 0 or 1 and had received between 0 and 3 prior chemotherapy regimens. Study-wide conclusions, independent of this receptor: Because of the small sample size (n ≈ 31) and the many exploratory analyses performed, the results are intended to be regarded as hypothesis-generating. Among patients with durable benefit, tumor-associated TCR clones showed greater expansion in peripheral blood 3 weeks after treatment started (n = 22, p = 0.022). A pretreatment peripheral blood TCR clonality below the median was linked to improved progression-free and overall survival.

As concerns this clone: Its antigen is still unknown. It has no much larger one-base neighbor in the sample; base qualities were not kept.

The label giving this sample's time point can be read as: pretreatment peripheral blood. The cohort included 29 patients with locally advanced or metastatic urothelial carcinoma who were treated at Memorial Sloan Kettering on a trial protocol. Peripheral blood mononuclear cells were collected pretreatment and during treatment, with between 1 and 8 total time points obtained per patient. The Qiagen DNeasy Blood extraction kit was used to purify genomic DNA from total PBMCs and tumor samples. PBMCs were collected pretreatment and during treatment, and were isolated and stored as previously described. The CDR1 and CDR2 encoded by the germline V gene are KGHSH and LQKENI. V ends up 2 bases short and J 6 bases short, with an unmatched junction base count of 10. The CDR3 measures 15 amino acids from cysteine to phenylalanine. Here the CDR3 DNA is all that survives: 45 bases in frame from base 1. Synthetic TCR analog templates were spiked into each PCR so that absolute template abundance could be estimated from read counts. TCRbeta CDR3 regions were amplified from genomic DNA with bias-controlled V and J gene primers using the immunoSEQ assay. Sequencing of rearranged TCRbeta segments was done at approximately 20X coverage. As for the authors' bioinformatics: Clustering was used to correct sequencing errors, and CDR3s were annotated against IMGT to assign V, D and J genes. Downstream analyses used only productive TCRbeta rearrangements, leaving out any out-of-frame or stop-codon sequences. Clonality was computed as one minus Shannon entropy normalized by the log of the number of unique productive sequences. Fisher's exact test with Benjamini-Hochberg correction, using a cutoff of adjusted p below 0.01, was how clones that differed between time points or between blood and tumor were identified. The source is immuneACCESS, and TCRdb retained only in-frame sequences with V and J called. Part of the clones is not carried over; for the studies checked, unresolved V genes explain less than half of this, and the remainder is unexplained. D and trimming come from the DNA, and the V and J calls and clone size come from that table. This sample lists some 66,000 clones; approximately 83% were detected once. The ten largest clonotypes hold approximately 15% of the sample.

The V and J segments used are TRBV18 and TRBJ2-7; a stretch of 7 junction bases matches TRBD2. The receptor's source is a man in his 60s with urothelial cancer. The source material was PBMCs, sampled around atezolizumab (anti-PD-L1) treatment. Read as DNA, the sequence is TGTGCCAGCTCACCAAGCCTGGCTGGGGGGGGCGAGCAGTACTTC. It is translated as CASSPSLAGGGEQYF. Reference TRBV18 and TRBJ2-7 genes cover what lies past the CDR3, so the full variable domain is NAGVMQNPRHLVRRRGQEARLRCSPMKGHSHVYWYRQLPEEGLKFMVYLQKENIIDESGMPKERFSAEFPKEGPSILRIQQVVRGDSAAYFCASSPSLAGGGEQYFGPGTRLTVT.